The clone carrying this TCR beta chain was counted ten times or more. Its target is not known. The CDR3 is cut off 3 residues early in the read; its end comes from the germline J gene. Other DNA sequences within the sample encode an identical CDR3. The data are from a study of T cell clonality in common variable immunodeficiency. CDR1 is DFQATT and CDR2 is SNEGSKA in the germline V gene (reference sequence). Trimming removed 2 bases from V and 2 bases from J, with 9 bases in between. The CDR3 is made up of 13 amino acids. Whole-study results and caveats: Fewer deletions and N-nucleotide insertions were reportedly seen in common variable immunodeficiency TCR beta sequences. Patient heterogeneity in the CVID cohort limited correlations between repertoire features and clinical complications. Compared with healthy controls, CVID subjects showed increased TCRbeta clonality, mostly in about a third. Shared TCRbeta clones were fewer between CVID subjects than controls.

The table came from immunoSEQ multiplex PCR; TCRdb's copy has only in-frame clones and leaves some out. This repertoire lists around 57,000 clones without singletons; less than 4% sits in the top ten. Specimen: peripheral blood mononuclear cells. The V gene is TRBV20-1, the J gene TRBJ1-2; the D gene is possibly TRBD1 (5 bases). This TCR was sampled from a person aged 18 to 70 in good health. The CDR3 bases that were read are TGCAGTGCTAGACAGGGATTGAACTATGGC. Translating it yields CSARQGLNYG. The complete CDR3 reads CSARQGLNYGYTF.